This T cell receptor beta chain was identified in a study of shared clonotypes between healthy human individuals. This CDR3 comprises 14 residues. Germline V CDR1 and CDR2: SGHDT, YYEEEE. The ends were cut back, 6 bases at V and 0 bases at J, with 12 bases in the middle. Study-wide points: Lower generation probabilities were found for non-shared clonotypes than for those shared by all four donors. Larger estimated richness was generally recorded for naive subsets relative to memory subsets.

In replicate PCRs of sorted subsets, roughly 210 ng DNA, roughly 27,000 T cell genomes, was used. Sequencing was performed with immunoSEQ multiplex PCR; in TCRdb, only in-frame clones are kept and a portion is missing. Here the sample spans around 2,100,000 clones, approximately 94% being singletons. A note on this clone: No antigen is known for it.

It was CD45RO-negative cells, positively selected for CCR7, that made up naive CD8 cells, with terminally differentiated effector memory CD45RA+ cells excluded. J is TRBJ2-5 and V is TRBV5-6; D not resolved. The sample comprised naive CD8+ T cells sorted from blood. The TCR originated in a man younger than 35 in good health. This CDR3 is CASTADLYQETQYF. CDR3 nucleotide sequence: TGTGCCAGCACCGCTGATCTGTACCAAGAGACCCAGTACTTC.